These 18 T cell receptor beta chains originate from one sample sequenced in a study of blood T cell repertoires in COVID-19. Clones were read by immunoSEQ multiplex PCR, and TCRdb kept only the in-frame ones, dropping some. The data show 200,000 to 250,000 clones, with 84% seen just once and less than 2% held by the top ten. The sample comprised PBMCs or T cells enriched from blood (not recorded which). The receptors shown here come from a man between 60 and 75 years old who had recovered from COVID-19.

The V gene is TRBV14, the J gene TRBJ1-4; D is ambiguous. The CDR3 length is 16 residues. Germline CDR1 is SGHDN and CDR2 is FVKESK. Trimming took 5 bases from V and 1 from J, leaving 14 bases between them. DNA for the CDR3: TGTGCCAGCAGCAACCTACAACGCGGAACTAATGAAAAACTGTTTTTT. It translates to CASSNLQRGTNEKLFF.

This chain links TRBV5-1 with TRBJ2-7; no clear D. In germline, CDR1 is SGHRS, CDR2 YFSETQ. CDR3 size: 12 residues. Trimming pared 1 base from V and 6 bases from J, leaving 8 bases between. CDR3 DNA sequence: TGCGCCAGCAGCTTGCAGGCTTCCGAGCAGTACTTC. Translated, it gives CASSLQASEQYF.

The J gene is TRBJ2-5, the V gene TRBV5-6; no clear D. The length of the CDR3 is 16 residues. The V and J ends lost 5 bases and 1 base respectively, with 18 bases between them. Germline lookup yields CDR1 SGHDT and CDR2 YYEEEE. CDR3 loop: CASSFQGWSRQETQYF. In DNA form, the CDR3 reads TGTGCCAGCAGTTTTCAAGGCTGGAGTCGCCAAGAGACCCAGTACTTC.

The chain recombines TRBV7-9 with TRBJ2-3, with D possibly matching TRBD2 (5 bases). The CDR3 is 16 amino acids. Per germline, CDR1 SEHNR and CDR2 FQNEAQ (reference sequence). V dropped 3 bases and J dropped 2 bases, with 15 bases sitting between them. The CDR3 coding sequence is TGTGCCAGCAGCTTCACTGACGGGATTTACACAGATACGCAGTATTTT. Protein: CASSFTDGIYTDTQYF. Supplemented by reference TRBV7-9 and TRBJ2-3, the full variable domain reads DTGVSQNPRHKITKRGQNVTFRCDPISEHNRLYWYRQTLGQGPEFLTYFQNEAQLEKSRLLSDRFSAERPKGSFSTLEIQRTEQGDSAMYLCASSFTDGIYTDTQYFGPGTRLTVL.

The CDR3 nucleotides read TGTGCCAGCTCACCACCGGGACAGACCCTCTATGGCTACACCTTC. Protein product: CASSPPGQTLYGYTF. The chain uses TRBV18 and TRBJ1-2; TRBD1 matches at 7 bases. V gave up 0 bases and J gave up 4 bases; unmatched junction bases: 5. CDR3 length: 15 residues. Germline loops: CDR1 KGHSH, CDR2 LQKENI.

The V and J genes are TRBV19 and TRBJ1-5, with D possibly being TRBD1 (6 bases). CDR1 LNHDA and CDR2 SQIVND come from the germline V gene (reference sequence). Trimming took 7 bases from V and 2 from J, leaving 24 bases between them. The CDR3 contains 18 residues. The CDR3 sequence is CASTQGRGRGIGNQPQHF. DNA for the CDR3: TGTGCCAGTACCCAGGGGAGGGGCCGAGGGATAGGCAATCAGCCCCAGCATTTT.

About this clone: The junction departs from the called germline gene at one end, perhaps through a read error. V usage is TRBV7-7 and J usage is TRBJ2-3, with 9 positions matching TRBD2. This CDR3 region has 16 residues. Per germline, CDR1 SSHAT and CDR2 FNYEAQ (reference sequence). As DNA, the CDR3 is TGTGCTAGCAGCCCAGAGATAGCGGGGGGCACAGATACGCAGTATTTT. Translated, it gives CASSPEIAGGTDTQYF.

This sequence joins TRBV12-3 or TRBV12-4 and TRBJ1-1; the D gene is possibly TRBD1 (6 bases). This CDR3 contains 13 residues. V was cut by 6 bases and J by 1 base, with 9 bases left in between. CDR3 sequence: CASRTGRNTEAFF. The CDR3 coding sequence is TGTGCCAGCAGGACAGGCAGGAACACTGAAGCTTTCTTT.

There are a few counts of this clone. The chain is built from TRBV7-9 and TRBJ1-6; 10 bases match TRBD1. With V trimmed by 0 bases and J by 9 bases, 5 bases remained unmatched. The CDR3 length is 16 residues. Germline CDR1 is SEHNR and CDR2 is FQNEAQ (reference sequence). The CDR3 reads CASSLAPGQGSSPLHF. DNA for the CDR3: TGTGCCAGCAGCTTAGCCCCGGGACAGGGGTCTTCACCCCTCCACTTT.

CDR3 DNA: TGTGCCAGCAGCCCCCAGCCCGGGGTCTCCTACGAGCAGTACTTC. Protein sequence: CASSPQPGVSYEQYF. The rearrangement uses TRBV9 and TRBJ2-7; possible D gene TRBD2, 5 bases. Trimming removed 4 bases at V and 0 bases at J, with 14 bases between. The CDR3 has 15 residues. Germline V gives CDR1 SGDLS, CDR2 YYNGEE.

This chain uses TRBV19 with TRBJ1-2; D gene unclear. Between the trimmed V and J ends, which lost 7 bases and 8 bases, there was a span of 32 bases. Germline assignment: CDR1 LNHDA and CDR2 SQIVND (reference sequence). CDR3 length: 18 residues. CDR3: CASTPPGPTGRTMGGYTF. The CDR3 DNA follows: TGTGCCAGTACCCCCCCCGGTCCCACCGGACGGACTATGGGAGGCTACACCTTC.

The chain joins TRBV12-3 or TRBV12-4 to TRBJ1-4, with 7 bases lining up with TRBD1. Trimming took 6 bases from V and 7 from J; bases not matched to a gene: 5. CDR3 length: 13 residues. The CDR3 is CASRGQAGEKLFF. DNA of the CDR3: TGTGCCAGCAGAGGACAGGCCGGTGAAAAACTGTTTTTT.

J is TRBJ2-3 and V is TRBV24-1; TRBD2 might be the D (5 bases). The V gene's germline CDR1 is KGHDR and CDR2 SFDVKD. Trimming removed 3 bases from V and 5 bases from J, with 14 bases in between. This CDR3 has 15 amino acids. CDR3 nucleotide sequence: TGTGCCACCAGTGATGCGCAAGGACTCGGAGATACGCAGTATTTT. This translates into CATSDAQGLGDTQYF.

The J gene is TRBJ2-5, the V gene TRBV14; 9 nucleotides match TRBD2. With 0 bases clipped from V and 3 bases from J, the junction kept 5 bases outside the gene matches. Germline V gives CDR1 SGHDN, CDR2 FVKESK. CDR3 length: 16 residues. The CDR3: CASSQDWLAGKETQYF. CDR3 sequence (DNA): TGTGCCAGCAGCCAAGATTGGCTAGCGGGGAAAGAGACCCAGTACTTC.

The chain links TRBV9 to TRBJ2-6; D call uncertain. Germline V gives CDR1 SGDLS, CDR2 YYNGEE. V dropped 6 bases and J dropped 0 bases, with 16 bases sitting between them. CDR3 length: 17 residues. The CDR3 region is CASTSRSLSSGANVLTF. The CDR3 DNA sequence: TGTGCCAGCACCTCGAGGAGCCTGAGCTCTGGGGCCAACGTCCTGACTTTC.

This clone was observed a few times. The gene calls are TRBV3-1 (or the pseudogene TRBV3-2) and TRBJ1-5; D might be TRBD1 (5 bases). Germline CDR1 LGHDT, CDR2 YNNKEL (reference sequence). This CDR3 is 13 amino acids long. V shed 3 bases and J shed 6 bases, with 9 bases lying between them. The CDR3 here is CASSQRGGQPQHF. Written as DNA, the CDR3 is TGTGCCAGCAGCCAGCGGGGGGGTCAGCCCCAGCATTTT.

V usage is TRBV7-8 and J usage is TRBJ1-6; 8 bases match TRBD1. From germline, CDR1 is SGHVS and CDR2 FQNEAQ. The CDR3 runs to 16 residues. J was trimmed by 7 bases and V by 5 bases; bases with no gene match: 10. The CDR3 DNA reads TGTGCCAGCAGCCACGGACAGGGAGTAGGCAATTCACCCCTCCACTTT. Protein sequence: CASSHGQGVGNSPLHF.

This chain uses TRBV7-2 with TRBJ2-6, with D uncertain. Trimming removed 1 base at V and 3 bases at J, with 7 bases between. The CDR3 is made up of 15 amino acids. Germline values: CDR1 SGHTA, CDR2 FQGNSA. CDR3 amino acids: CASSLVASGANVLTF. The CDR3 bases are TGTGCCAGCAGCTTAGTGGCAAGTGGGGCCAACGTCCTGACTTTC.